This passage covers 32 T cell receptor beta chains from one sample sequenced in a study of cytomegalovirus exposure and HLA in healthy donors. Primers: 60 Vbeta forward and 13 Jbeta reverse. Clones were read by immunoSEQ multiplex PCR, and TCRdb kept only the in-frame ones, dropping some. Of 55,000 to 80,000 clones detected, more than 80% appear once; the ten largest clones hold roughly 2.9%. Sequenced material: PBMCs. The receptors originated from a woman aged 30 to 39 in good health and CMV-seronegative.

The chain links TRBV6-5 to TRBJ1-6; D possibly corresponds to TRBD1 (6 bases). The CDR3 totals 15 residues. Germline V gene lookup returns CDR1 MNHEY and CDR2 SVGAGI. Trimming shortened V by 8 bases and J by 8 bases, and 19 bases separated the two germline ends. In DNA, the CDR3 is TGTGCCAGCCGATACCCACAGGGAAGGGATTCACCCCTCCACTTT. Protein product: CASRYPQGRDSPLHF.

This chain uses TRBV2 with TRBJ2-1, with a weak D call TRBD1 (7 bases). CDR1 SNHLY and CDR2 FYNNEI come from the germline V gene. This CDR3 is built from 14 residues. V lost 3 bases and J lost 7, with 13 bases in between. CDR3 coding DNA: TGTGCCAGCAGTGATCAGGCAGGGGGGAATGAGCAGTTCTTC. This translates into CASSDQAGGNEQFF.

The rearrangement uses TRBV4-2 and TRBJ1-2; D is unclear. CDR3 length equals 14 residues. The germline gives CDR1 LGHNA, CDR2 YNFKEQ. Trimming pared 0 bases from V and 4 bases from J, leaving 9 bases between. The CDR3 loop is CASSQDEGSYGYTF. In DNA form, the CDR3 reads TGTGCCAGCAGCCAAGACGAGGGAAGCTATGGCTACACCTTC.

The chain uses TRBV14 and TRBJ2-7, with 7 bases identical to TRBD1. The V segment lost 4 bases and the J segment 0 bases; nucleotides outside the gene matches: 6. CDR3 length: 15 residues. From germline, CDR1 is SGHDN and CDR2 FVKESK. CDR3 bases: TGTGCCAGCAGCCCGACAGGGTTATTCTCCTACGAGCAGTACTTC. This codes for CASSPTGLFSYEQYF.

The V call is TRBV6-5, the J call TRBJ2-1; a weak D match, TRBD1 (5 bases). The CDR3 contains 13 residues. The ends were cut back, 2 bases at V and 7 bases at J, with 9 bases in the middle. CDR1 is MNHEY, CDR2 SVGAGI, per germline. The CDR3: CASSYQGWNEQFF. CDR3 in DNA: TGTGCCAGCAGTTACCAGGGTTGGAATGAGCAGTTCTTC.

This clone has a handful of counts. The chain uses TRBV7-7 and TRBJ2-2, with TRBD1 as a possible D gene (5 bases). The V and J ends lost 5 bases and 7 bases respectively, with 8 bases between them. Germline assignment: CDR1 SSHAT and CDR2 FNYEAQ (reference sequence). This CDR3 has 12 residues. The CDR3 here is CASSPGIGELFF. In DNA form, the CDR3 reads TGTGCCAGCAGCCCAGGGATCGGGGAGCTGTTTTTT.

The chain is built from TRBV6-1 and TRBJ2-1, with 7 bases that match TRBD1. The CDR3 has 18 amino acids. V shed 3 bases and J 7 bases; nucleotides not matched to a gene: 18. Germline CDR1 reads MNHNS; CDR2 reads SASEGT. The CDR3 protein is CASSDGDLRGFPPNEQFF. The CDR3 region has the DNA TGTGCCAGCAGTGATGGGGACCTCAGGGGGTTCCCTCCGAATGAGCAGTTCTTC.

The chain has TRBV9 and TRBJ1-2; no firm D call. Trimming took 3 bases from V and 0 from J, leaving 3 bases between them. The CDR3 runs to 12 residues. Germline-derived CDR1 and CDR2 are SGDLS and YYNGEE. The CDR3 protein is CASSASNYGYTF. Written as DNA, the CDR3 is TGTGCCAGCAGCGCTTCTAACTATGGCTACACCTTC.

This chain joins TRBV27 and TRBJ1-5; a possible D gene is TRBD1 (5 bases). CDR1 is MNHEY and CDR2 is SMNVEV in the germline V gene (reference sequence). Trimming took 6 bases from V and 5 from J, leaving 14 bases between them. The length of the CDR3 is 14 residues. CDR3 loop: CASRGRTGDQPQHF. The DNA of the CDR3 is TGTGCCAGCAGGGGCCGGACGGGGGATCAGCCCCAGCATTTT.

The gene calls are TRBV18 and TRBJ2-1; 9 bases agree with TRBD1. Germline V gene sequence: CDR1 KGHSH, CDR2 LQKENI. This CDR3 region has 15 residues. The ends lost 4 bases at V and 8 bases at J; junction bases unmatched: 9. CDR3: CASSRLGQGSDEQFF. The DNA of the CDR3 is TGTGCCAGCTCACGGCTCGGACAGGGGTCGGATGAGCAGTTCTTC.

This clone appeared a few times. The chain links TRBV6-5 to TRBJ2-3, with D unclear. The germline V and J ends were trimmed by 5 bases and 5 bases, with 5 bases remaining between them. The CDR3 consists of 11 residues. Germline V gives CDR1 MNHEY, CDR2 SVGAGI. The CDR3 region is CASSKRDTQYF. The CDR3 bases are TGTGCCAGCAGTAAGCGAGATACGCAGTATTTT.

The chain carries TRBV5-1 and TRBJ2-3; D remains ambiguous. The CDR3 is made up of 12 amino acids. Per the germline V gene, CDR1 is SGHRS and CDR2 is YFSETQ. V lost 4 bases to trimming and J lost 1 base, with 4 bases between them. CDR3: CASSTGTDTQYF. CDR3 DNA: TGCGCCAGCAGCACTGGCACAGATACGCAGTATTTT.

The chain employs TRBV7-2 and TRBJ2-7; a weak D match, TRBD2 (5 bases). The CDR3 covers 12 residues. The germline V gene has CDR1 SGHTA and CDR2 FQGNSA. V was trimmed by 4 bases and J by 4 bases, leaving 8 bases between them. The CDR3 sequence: CASSSGLYEQYF. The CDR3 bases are TGTGCCAGCAGCTCGGGATTGTACGAGCAGTACTTC.

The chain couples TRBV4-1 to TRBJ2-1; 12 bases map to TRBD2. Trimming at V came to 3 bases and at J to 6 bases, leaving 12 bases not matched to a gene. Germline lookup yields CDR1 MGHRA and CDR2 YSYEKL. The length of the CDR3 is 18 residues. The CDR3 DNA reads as TGCGCCAGCAGCCATGCTTCCCAGACTAGCGGGGGAATCAATGAGCAGTTCTTC. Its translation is CASSHASQTSGGINEQFF.

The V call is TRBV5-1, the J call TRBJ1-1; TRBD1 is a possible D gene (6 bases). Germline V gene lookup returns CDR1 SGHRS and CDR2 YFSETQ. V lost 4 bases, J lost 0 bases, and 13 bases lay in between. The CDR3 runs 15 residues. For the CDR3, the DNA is TGCGCCAGCAGCCCGATAGGGGGAATGAACACTGAAGCTTTCTTT. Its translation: CASSPIGGMNTEAFF.

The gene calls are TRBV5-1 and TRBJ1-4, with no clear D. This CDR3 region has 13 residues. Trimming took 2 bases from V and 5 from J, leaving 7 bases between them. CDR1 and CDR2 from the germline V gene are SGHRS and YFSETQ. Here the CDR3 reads CASSLQMNEKLFF. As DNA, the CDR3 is TGCGCCAGCAGCTTACAGATGAATGAAAAACTGTTTTTT.

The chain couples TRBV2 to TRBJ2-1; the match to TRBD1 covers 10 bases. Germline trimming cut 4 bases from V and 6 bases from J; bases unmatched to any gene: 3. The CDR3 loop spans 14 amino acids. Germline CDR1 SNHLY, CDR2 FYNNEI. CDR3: CASSVGTGVNEQFF. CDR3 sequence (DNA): TGTGCCAGCAGTGTTGGGACAGGGGTCAATGAGCAGTTCTTC.

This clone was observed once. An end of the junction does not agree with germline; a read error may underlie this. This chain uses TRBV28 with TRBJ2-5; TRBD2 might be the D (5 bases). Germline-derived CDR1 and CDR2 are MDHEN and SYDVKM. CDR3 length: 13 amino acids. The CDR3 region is CASSLKRATAWDF. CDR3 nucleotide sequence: TGTGCCAGCAGTTTGAAGAGGGCCACAGCATGGGACTTC. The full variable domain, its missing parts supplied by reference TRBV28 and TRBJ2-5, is DVKVTQSSRYLVKRTGEKVFLECVQDMDHENMFWYRQDPGLGLRLIYFSYDVKMKEKGDIPEGYSVSREKKERFSLILESASTNQTSMYLCASSLKRATAWDFGPGTRLLVL.

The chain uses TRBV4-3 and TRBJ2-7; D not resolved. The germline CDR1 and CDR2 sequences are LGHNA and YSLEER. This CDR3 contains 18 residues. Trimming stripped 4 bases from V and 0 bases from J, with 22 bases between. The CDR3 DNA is TGCGCCAGCAGCCGGGCAGCAGGTACCGAACCTTCCTCCTACGAGCAGTACTTC. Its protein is CASSRAAGTEPSSYEQYF.

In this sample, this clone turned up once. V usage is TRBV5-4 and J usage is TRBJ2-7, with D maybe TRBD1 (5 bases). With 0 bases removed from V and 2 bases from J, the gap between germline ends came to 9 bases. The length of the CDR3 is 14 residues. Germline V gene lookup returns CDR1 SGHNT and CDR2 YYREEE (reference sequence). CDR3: CASSLGTRTYEQYF. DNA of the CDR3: TGTGCCAGCAGCTTGGGGACAAGAACCTACGAGCAGTACTTC.

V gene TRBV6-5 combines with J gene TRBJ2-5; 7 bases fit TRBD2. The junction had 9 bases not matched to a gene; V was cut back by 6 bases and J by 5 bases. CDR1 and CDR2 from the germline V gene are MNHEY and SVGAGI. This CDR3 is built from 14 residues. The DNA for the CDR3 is TGTGCCAGCAGCCCAAGAGCGGGGACGGAGACCCAGTACTTC. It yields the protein CASSPRAGTETQYF.

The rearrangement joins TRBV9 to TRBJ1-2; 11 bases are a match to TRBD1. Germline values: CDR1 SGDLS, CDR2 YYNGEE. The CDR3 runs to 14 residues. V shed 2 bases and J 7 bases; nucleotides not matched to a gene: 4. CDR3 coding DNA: TGTGCCAGCAGCGTGGACAGGGGGCACTTTGGCTACACCTTC. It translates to CASSVDRGHFGYTF.

DNA of the CDR3: TGTGCCAGCAGCTTATTGGACAGAAAACTGTTTTTT. As protein: CASSLLDRKLFF. The V gene is TRBV7-2, the J gene TRBJ1-4; D perhaps matches TRBD1 (6 bases). The CDR3 totals 12 residues. Trimming pared 2 bases from V and 10 bases from J, leaving 8 bases between. Germline CDR1 is SGHTA and CDR2 is FQGNSA.

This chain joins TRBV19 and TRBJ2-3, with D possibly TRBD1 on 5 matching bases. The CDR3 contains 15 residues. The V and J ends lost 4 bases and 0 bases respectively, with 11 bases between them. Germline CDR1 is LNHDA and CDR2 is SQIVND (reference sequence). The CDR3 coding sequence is TGTGCCAGTAGTAAGTTGCAGGGTAGCACAGATACGCAGTATTTT. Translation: CASSKLQGSTDTQYF. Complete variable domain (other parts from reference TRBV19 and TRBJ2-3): DGGITQSPKYLFRKEGQNVTLSCEQNLNHDAMYWYRQDPGQGLRLIYYSQIVNDFQKGDIAEGYSVSREKKESFPLTVTSAQKNPTAFYLCASSKLQGSTDTQYFGPGTRLTVL.

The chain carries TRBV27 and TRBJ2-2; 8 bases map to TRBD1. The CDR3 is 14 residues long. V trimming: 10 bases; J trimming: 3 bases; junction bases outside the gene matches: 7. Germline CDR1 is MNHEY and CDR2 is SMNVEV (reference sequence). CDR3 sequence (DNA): TGTGCCACAACCCAGGGGGCGGACACCGGGGAGCTGTTTTTT. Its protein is CATTQGADTGELFF.

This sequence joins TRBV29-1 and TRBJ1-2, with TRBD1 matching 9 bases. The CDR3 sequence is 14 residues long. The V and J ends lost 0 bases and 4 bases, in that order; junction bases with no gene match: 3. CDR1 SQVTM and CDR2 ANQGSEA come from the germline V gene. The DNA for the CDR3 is TGCAGCGTTGAAGATGCACAGGGGGCCTATGGCTACACCTTC. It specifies CSVEDAQGAYGYTF.

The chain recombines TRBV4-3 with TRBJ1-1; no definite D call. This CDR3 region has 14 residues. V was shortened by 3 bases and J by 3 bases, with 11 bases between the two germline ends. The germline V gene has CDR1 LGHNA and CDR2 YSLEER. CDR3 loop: CASSHGWQDTEAFF. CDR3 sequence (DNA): TGCGCCAGCAGCCACGGTTGGCAGGACACTGAAGCTTTCTTT.

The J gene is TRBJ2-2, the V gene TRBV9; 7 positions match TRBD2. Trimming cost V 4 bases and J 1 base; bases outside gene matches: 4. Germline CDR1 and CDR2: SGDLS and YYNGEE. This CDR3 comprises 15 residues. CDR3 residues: CASSPPGGNTGELFF. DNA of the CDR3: TGTGCCAGCAGCCCCCCGGGGGGGAACACCGGGGAGCTGTTTTTT.

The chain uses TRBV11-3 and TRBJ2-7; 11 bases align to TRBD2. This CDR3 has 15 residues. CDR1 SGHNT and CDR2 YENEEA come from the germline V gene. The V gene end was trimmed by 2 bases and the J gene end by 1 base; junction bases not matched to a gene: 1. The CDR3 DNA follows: TGTGCCAGCAGCTTACTAGCGGGGGGATCCTACGAGCAGTACTTC. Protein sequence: CASSLLAGGSYEQYF.

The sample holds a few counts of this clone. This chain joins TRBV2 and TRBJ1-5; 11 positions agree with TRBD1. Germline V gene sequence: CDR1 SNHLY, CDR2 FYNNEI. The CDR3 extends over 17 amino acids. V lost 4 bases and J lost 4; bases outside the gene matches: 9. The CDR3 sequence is CASSGQDRGLENQPQHF. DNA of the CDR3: TGTGCCAGCAGTGGACAGGACAGGGGGCTAGAAAATCAGCCCCAGCATTTT.

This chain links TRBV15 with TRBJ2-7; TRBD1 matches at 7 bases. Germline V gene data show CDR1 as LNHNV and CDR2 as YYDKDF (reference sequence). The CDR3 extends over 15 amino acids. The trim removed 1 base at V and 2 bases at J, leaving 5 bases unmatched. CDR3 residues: CATSRGGTAPYEQYF. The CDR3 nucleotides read TGTGCCACCAGCAGAGGGGGGACAGCGCCCTACGAGCAGTACTTC.

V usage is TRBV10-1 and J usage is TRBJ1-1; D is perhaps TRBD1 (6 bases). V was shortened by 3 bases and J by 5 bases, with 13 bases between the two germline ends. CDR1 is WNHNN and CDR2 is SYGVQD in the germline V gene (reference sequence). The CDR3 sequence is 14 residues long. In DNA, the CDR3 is TGCGCCAGCAGTGACCCGGGGCAGGGGACTGAAGCTTTCTTT. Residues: CASSDPGQGTEAFF.